Listed below are T cell receptor beta chains from one sample, sequenced in a study of blood T cell repertoires in COVID-19. The repertoire was sequenced with immunoSEQ multiplex PCR; TCRdb's copy has only in-frame clones and lacks some. This sample carries about 190,000 clones, roughly 87% of them seen once, and the ten largest clones take roughly 7.1%. Sequencing used peripheral blood. These receptors originate from a woman in her sixties with COVID-19, enrolled during active disease. Each CDR3 is given with its conserved first and last residue. The D gene is left open where the match is weak. Clone size appears in some rows only: once, few, many, or a class for an expanded clone.

size	D	V	J	DNA	CDR3
once	.	TRBV29-1	TRBJ2-3	TGCAGCGTTGAAAGATCCCCCTCGCCGGATTTT	CSVERSPSPDF
.	TRBD1	TRBV12-3/TRBV12-4	TRBJ1-2	TGTGCCAGCAGTTTGGGACAGGGGAATGGCTACACCTTC	CASSLGQGNGYTF
.	TRBD1	TRBV19	TRBJ1-4	TGTGCCAGTAGTATCGGGCAGGGGGCTCCAACTAATGAAAAACTGTTTTTT	CASSIGQGAPTNEKLFF
.	TRBD2	TRBV6-6	TRBJ2-5	TGTGCCAGCGCGATGGGAGGGGCCAGGCAAGAGACCCAGTACTTC	CASAMGGARQETQYF
.	.	TRBV6-6	TRBJ1-1	TGTGCCAGCACCCCGGGGGGCACTGAAGCTTTCTTT	CASTPGGTEAFF
.	.	TRBV24-1	TRBJ2-3	TGTGCCACCAGTGGGGGAAAGCGGATCCCCCGGGATACGCAGTATTTT	CATSGGKRIPRDTQYF
.	.	TRBV14	TRBJ2-1	TGTGCCAGCAGCCCTCGGGGCTACAATGAGCAGTTCTTC	CASSPRGYNEQFF
.	TRBD1	TRBV7-9	TRBJ2-2	TGTGCCAGCAGCTCAACTTCAGACAGGGAAGGGGAGCTGTTTTTT	CASSSTSDREGELFF
.	.	TRBV7-8	TRBJ1-1	TGTGCCAGCAGCTTAGCTTCCGGGAACACTGAAGCTTTCTTT	CASSLASGNTEAFF
.	.	TRBV7-2	TRBJ2-1	TGTGCCAGCAGCCCGAGAGTTTTTTCGAGCTCCTACAGTGAGCAGTTCTTC	CASSPRVFSSSYSEQFF
.	.	TRBV9	TRBJ2-3	TGTGCCAGCAGCACCCTCGACGGGGATACGCAGTATTTT	CASSTLDGDTQYF
.	TRBD2	TRBV4-1	TRBJ2-1	TGCGCCAGCAGCCAAGTAGCGGGGGGGCGGAATGAGCAGTTCTTC	CASSQVAGGRNEQFF
many	TRBD2	TRBV7-7	TRBJ2-5	TGTGCTAGCAGCTTAAGGCTAGCGGGGGCCATGCAAGAGACCCAGTACTTC	CASSLRLAGAMQETQYF
.	TRBD1	TRBV5-1	TRBJ2-2	TGCGCCAGCAATGACAGGGGAACGAACACCGGGGAGCTGTTTTTT	CASNDRGTNTGELFF
.	.	TRBV30	TRBJ1-1	TGTGCCTGGAGTGTTGGGGTCGGGAAGAACACTGAAGCTTTCTTT	CAWSVGVGKNTEAFF
.	.	TRBV28	TRBJ2-1	TGTGCCAGCAGTTTGGCAGGGGAAGGCTACAATGAGCAGTTCTTC	CASSLAGEGYNEQFF
.	.	TRBV11-3	TRBJ2-5	TGTGCCAGCAGCTTAGGGGCCCAGGAGACCCAGTACTTC	CASSLGAQETQYF
.	TRBD1	TRBV27	TRBJ2-7	TGTGCCAGCAGTTTACTAACCGGGACAGGGAACAGCTACGAGCAGTACTTC	CASSLLTGTGNSYEQYF
.	.	TRBV19	TRBJ1-1	TGTGCCAGTAGTAAACCAAGCGGGCGGACTGAAGCTTTCTTT	CASSKPSGRTEAFF
.	.	TRBV28	TRBJ2-1	TGTGCCAGCAGTTTACAGGTTGGAGCGGGCGGTCTGAGCTCCTACAATGAGCAGTTCTTC	CASSLQVGAGGLSSYNEQFF
.	.	TRBV11-1	TRBJ1-1	TGTGCCAGCAGCTTACCCGGGAACACTGAAGCTTTCTTT	CASSLPGNTEAFF
.	.	TRBV2	TRBJ1-6	TGTGCCAGCAGACTGAGGGCGAGTAATTCACCCCTCCACTTT	CASRLRASNSPLHF
.	TRBD2	TRBV7-2	TRBJ2-1	TGTGCCAGCAGCCTTCGGACTAGCGGACTAGACTACAATGAGCAGTTCTTC	CASSLRTSGLDYNEQFF
.	TRBD1	TRBV19	TRBJ1-2	TGTGCCAGTAGTAATTTCCGGGACAGCGCCTATGGCTACACCTTC	CASSNFRDSAYGYTF
.	.	TRBV5-4	TRBJ1-2	TGTGCCAGCAGCTTGGAGGAGGCCTATGGCTACACCTTC	CASSLEEAYGYTF
.	TRBD2	TRBV28	TRBJ2-1	TGTGCCAGCAGGTCGGGACTAGCGAATTACAATGAGCAGTTCTTC	CASRSGLANYNEQFF
many	TRBD1	TRBV2	TRBJ1-1	TGTGCCAGCAGTGAAGGGACAGGGGGAATTACTGAAGCTTTCTTT	CASSEGTGGITEAFF
.	TRBD1	TRBV3-1/TRBV3-2	TRBJ2-3	TGTGCCAGCAGCCAACTCGACAGGGGATCGCAGTATTTT	CASSQLDRGSQYF
.	TRBD1	TRBV4-3	TRBJ2-6	TGCGCCAGCAGCAACGACAGGGGCTCCGGGGCCAACGTCCTGACTTTC	CASSNDRGSGANVLTF
.	TRBD1	TRBV7-2	TRBJ1-6	TGTGCCAGCAGCTTAGTTTACAGGGGGCGTTCACCCCTCCACTTT	CASSLVYRGRSPLHF
.	.	TRBV20-1	TRBJ1-6	TGCAGTGCTAGTGATACAGGCTATAATTCACCCCTCCACTTT	CSASDTGYNSPLHF
.	.	TRBV18	TRBJ1-1	TGTGCCAGCTCACCTAACCCGGACAATGAAGCTTTCTTT	CASSPNPDNEAFF
.	TRBD1	TRBV6-5	TRBJ1-1	TGTGCCAGCAGTTATTTACCGGACAGGGAGGGTGAAGCTTTCTTT	CASSYLPDREGEAFF
.	.	TRBV27	TRBJ1-1	TGTGCCAGCAGTTTATATGGCGGAATGGTGAACACTGAAGCTTTCTTT	CASSLYGGMVNTEAFF
.	TRBD1	TRBV5-1	TRBJ1-3	TGCGCCAGCAGCTTGGTTGAGGGGGCCAGCTCTGGAAACACCATATATTTT	CASSLVEGASSGNTIYF
few	.	TRBV7-3	TRBJ1-6	TGTGCCAGCAGCTTATTCCCCGGGAGGGATTCACCCCTCCACTTT	CASSLFPGRDSPLHF
few	TRBD2	TRBV3-1/TRBV3-2	TRBJ2-4	TGTGCCAGCAGCCAATTCACAGCGGGATTAAACATTCAGTACTTC	CASSQFTAGLNIQYF
.	.	TRBV5-6	TRBJ2-3	TGTGCCAGCAGCTTTTTTGGCTCAGATACGCAGTATTTT	CASSFFGSDTQYF
.	TRBD1	TRBV19	TRBJ1-6	TGTGCCAGTAGTCTGACAGGGGGCAATTCACCCCTCCACTTT	CASSLTGGNSPLHF
.	.	TRBV15	TRBJ2-7	TGTGCCACCGGTGGCCCCTACGAGCAGTACTTC	CATGGPYEQYF
.	TRBD1	TRBV5-4	TRBJ2-2	TGTGCCAGCAGCTTGACAGGCAGGGGGCGCAGGTCTCGAACCGGGGAGCTGTTTTTT	CASSLTGRGRRSRTGELFF
.	TRBD2	TRBV7-3	TRBJ2-3	TGTGCCAGCAGCTTAAAAAGGACTAGCAACACAGATACGCAGTATTTT	CASSLKRTSNTDTQYF
.	TRBD1	TRBV10-3	TRBJ1-2	TGTGCCATCACCCCAACAGGGGGCCTTAACTATGGCTACACCTTC	CAITPTGGLNYGYTF
.	.	TRBV9	TRBJ2-7	TGTGCCAGCAGCGTTGGCGGGACAGTCAACGAGCAGTACTTC	CASSVGGTVNEQYF
.	.	TRBV5-1	TRBJ2-1	TGCGCCAGCAGCTTACTAGCTGCAGAGCAGTTCTTC	CASSLLAAEQFF
.	.	TRBV19	TRBJ1-5	TGTGCCAGTAGTCCAACTAGCGGAGGACGGGGCAATCAGCCCCAGCATTTT	CASSPTSGGRGNQPQHF
.	.	TRBV2	TRBJ1-1	TGTGCCAGCATTTTGATACAGGGTCGGAACACTGAAGCTTTCTTT	CASILIQGRNTEAFF
.	.	TRBV5-1	TRBJ1-1	TGCGCCAGCAGCTTGGATGGCAGGGTGGTTGCTGAAGCTTTCTTT	CASSLDGRVVAEAFF
once	.	TRBV4-3	TRBJ2-2	TGCGCCAGCAGCCAAGATCGGGGATGGAGCACTGGGGAGCTGTTTTTT	CASSQDRGWSTGELFF
.	TRBD1	TRBV5-4	TRBJ1-1	TGTGCCAGCAGCTTGCAGGGGGATGGGACTGAAGCTTTCTTT	CASSLQGDGTEAFF